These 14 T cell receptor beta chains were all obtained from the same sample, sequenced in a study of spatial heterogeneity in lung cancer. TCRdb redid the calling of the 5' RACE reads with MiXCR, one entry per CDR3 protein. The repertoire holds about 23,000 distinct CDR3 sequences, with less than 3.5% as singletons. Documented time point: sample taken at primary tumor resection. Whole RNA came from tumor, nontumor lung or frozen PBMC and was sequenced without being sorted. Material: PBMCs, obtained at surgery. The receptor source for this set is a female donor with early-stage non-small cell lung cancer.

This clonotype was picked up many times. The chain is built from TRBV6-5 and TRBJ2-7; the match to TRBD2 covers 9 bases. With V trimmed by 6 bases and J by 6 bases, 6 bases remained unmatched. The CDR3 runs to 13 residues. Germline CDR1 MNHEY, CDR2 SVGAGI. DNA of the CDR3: TGTGCCAGCAGGCTAGCGGGATTTGGCGAGCAGTACTTC. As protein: CASRLAGFGEQYF.

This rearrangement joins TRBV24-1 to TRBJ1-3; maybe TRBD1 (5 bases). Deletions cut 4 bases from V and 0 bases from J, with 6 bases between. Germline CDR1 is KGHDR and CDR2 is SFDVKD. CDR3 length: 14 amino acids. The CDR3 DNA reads TGTGCCACCAGTGAGGGGGGCTCTGGAAACACCATATATTTT. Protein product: CATSEGGSGNTIYF.

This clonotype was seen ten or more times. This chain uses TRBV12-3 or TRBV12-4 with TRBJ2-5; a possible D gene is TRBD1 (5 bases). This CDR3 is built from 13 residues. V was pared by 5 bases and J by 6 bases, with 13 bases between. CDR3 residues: CASSLGLRQTQYF. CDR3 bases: TGTGCCAGCAGTCTGGGGCTCAGACAGACCCAGTACTTC.

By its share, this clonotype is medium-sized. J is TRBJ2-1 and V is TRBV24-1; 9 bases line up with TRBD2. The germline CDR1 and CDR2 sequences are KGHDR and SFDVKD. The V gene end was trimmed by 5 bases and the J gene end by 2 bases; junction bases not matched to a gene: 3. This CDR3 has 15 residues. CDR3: CATSAGGRAYNEQFF. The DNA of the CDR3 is TGTGCCACCAGTGCGGGCGGGAGGGCCTACAATGAGCAGTTCTTC.

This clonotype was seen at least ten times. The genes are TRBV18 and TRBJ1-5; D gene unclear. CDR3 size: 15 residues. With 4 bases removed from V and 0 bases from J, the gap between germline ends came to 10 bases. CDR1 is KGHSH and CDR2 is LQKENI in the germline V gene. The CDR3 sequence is CASSQADYSNQPQHF. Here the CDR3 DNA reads TGTGCCAGCTCACAAGCGGATTATAGCAATCAGCCCCAGCATTTT.

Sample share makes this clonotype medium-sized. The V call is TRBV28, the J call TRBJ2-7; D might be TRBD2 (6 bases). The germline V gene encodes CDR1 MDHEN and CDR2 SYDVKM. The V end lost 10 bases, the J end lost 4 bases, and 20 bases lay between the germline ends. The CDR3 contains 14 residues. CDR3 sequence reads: CATTPRWEVYEQYF. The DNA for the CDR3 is TGTGCCACTACTCCTCGGTGGGAGGTGTACGAGCAGTACTTC.

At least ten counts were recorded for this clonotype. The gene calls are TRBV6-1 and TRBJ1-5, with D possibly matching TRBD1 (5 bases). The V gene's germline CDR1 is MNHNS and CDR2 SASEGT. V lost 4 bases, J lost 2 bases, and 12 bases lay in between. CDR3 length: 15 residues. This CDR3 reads CASSAGGWGNQPQHF. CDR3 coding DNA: TGTGCCAGCAGTGCGGGGGGATGGGGCAATCAGCCCCAGCATTTT.

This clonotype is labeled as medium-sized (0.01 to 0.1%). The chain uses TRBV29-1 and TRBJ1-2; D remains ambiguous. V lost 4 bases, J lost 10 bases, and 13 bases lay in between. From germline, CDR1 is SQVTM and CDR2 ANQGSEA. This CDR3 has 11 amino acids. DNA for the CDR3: TGCAGCGTTGTGCAGTCGGCTGACTACACCTTC. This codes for CSVVQSADYTF. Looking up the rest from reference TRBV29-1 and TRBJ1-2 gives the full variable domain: SAVISQKPSRDICQRGTSLTIQCQVDSQVTMMFWYRQQPGQSLTLIATANQGSEATYESGFVIDKFPISRPNLTFSTLTVSNMSPEDSSIYLCSVVQSADYTFGSGTRLTVV.

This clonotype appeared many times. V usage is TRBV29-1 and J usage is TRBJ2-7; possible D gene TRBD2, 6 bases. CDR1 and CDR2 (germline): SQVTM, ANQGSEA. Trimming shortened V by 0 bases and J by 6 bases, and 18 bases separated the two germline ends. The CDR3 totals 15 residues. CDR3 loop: CSVEDAGTTLSEQYF. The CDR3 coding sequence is TGCAGCGTTGAAGATGCGGGAACTACCCTCTCCGAGCAGTACTTC.

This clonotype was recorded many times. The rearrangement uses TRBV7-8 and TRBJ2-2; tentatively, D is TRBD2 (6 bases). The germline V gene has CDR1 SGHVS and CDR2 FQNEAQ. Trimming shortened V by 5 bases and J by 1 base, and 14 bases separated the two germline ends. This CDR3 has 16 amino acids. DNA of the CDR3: TGTGCCAGCAGCAAGGGGCGGGATTGGAACACCGGGGAGCTGTTTTTT. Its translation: CASSKGRDWNTGELFF.

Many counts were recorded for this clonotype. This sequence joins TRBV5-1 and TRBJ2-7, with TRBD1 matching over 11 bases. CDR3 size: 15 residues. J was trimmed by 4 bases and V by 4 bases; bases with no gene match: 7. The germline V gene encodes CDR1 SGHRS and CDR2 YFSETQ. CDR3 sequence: CASSEYGQGAYEQYF. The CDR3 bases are TGCGCCAGCAGCGAATATGGACAGGGGGCTTACGAGCAGTACTTC.

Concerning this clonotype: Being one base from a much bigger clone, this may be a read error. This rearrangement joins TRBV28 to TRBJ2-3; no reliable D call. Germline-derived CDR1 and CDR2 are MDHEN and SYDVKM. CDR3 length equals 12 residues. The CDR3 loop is CVSSSPWDTQYF. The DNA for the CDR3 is TGTGTCAGCAGTTCGCCGTGGGATACGCAGTATTTT.

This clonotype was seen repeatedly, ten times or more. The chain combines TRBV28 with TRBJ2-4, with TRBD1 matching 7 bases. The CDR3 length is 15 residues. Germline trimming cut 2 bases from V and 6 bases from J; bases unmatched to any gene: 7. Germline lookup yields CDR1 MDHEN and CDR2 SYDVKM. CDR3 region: CASSLVADRINIQYF. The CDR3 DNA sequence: TGTGCCAGCAGTTTAGTGGCGGACAGGATAAACATTCAGTACTTC.

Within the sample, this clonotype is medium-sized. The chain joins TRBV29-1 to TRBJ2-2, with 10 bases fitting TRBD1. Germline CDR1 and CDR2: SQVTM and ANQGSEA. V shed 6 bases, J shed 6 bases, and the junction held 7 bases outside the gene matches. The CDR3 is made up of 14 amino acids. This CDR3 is CSVPGTGVSGELFF. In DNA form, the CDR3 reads TGCAGCGTGCCCGGGACAGGGGTATCCGGGGAGCTGTTTTTT.